This TCR beta chain was found in a study of TIL therapy for anti-PD-1-resistant metastatic lung cancer. Germline lookup yields CDR1 LGHDT and CDR2 YNNKEL (reference sequence). The CDR3 runs 14 residues. Trimming pared 4 bases from V and 12 bases from J, leaving 21 bases between. Time point reported: pre-treatment sample, taken before nivolumab and TIL therapy. This was the immunoSEQ v3 assay. Data came from immunoSEQ multiplex PCR; TCRdb stores just in-frame clones and leaves some out. The sample lists around 20,000 clones; roughly 79% were seen once. The J gene is TRBJ1-1, the V gene TRBV3-1 (or the pseudogene TRBV3-2); D is undetermined. The TCR was taken from a person aged 25 to 85 with non-small cell lung cancer. The material sequenced was blood, taken at baseline. CDR3 in amino acids: CASSPEVDPNETFF. The CDR3 bases are TGTGCCAGCAGCCCTGAAGTAGATCCTAACGAGACTTTCTTT.